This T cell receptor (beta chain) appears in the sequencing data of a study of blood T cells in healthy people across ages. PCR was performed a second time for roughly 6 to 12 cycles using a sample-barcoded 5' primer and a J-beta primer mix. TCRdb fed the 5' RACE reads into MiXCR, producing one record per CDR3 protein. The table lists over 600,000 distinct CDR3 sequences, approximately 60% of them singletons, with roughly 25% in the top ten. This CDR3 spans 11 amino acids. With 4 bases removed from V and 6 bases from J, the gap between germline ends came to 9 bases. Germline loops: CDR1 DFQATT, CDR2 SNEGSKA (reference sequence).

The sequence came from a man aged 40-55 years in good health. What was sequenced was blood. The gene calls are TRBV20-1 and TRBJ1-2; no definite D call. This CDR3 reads CSAIRRDGYTF. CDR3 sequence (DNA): TGCAGTGCTATCCGGAGGGATGGCTACACCTTC.